The clone carrying this T cell receptor (beta chain) was detected a few times. The target antigen is unknown. TCRdb independently ran MiXCR on the reads; one entry per CDR3 protein. The table records about 160,000 distinct CDR3 sequences, 20% to 25% of them present only once. With 4 bases removed from V and 2 bases from J, the gap between germline ends came to 12 bases. The CDR3 is made up of 14 amino acids. Germline V CDR1 and CDR2: SGHRS, YFSETQ. These data belong to a study of T cell repertoires in cytomegalovirus infection. Study in general: The study used recently identified HLA-C-restricted and well-studied HLA-B-restricted CMV epitopes. Study-level findings and limits: Carriage of CMV together with the relevant HLA was identifiable through cumulative public TCR beta family frequency. HLA-C-restricted CMV-specific TCR beta clonotypes prevailed in the ex vivo response.

The chain carries TRBV5-1 and TRBJ1-1; no firm D call. The source is a human donor in good health (CMV status not recorded). Some clones in this sample may be carry-over from other donors' samples. The sample consisted of CD8+ T cells from cultured PBMCs, taken from culture after CMV antigen stimulation. The CDR3 sequence is CASSPDGVNTEAFF. The CDR3 DNA sequence: TGCGCCAGCAGCCCGGACGGAGTTAACACTGAAGCTTTCTTT.